This T cell receptor beta chain stems from a study of blood T cell repertoires in COVID-19 (dated by TCRdb to 2020 to 2021). Regarding the study in general: Collaborator samples came from the United States, Italy and Spain and covered acute and convalescent phases of COVID-19. Subjects who had been exposed to COVID-19, were actively infected with it, or had recovered from it provided the deeply sampled blood TCRbeta repertoires that made up the dataset. Samples came from the ongoing ImmuneRACE study (first 160 participants) plus 1,254 subjects from 6 global collaborators. The prospective study material was composed of cDNA or gDNA derived from T cells, B-cell-depleted T cells, or PBMCs. Where available, HLA class I and class II types were obtained from metadata supplied by the sample provider rather than from assay-based typing. A freely available public database, intended as a resource for researchers studying the immune response to SARS-CoV-2, is where the repertoires were released. A de-identified subject ID, COVID-19 status, age in years and sex were almost always included in the sample metadata. General findings and caveats noted by the study authors: Clinical and demographic metadata were provided uncurated, with the amount varying by source and participant.

The germline V gene supplies CDR1 LGHNT and CDR2 FRNRAP. Including the terminal cysteine and phenylalanine, the CDR3 comprises 12 residues. This entry keeps only the CDR3 DNA: 36 bases, framed from base 1. V sheds 0 bases and J sheds 7 bases, leaving 5 bases between their ends. One collaborating source in Seattle enrolled patients during active infection and followed them longitudinally through the course of disease. Whole blood was collected in K2EDTA tubes by collaborating institutions according to the institutions' own protocols. For TCRbeta analysis, collaborators shipped samples in one of three forms: frozen whole blood, isolated PBMCs, or DNA extracted from either of those sample types. TCRbeta CDR3 regions were amplified from genomic DNA using the immunoSEQ Assay, a bias-controlled multiplex PCR. The authors' pipeline ran thus. The number of nucleated cells in each sample was estimated from the amplification of reference gene primers within the assay. To quantify the absolute abundance of each unique TCRbeta CDR3 rearrangement, sequence reads were collapsed and filtered. For each sample, productive Simpson clonality was calculated as the square root of Simpson's diversity index over productive rearrangements. TCRdb mirrors the immuneACCESS table, restricted to in-frame sequences. Some clones are absent from its copies; in checked studies, under half trace to an unresolved V gene, and the reason for the others is unknown. The DNA was the basis for D and trimming; V, J and clone size are from that table. The sample table contains 250,000 to 350,000 clones; only one count was recorded for 75% to 90% of them. The ten largest clones represent 13% of the sample.

With respect to this clone: Its binding antigen is unknown. No much larger clone is present one base from it, and per-base qualities are unavailable.

Sequencing was carried out using peripheral blood. This clonotype originated in a woman in her 70s with COVID-19, enrolled during active disease. This chain is built from TRBV12-5 and TRBJ2-3; the D gene is not confidently resolved. The CDR3 protein is CASGLVLNTQYF. The DNA sequence is as follows: TGTGCTAGTGGTTTGGTACTGAATACGCAGTATTTT.